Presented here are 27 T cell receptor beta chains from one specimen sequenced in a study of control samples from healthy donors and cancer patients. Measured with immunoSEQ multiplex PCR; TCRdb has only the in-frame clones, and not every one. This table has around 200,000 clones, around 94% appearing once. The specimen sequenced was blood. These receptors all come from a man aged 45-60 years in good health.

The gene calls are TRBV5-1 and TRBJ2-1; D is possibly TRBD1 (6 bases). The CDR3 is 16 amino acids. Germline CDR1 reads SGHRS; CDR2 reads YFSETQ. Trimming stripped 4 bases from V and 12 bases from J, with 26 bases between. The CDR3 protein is CASSVSGRGIDHMQFF. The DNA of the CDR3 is TGCGCCAGCAGCGTCTCGGGCAGGGGTATCGACCATATGCAGTTCTTC.

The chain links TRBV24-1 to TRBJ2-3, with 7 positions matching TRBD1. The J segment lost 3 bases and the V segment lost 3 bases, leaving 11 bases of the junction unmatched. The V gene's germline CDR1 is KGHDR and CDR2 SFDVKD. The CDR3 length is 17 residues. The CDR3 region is CATSDPRGPEGTDTQYF. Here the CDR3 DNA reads TGTGCCACCAGTGATCCTAGGGGGCCTGAGGGTACAGATACGCAGTATTTT.

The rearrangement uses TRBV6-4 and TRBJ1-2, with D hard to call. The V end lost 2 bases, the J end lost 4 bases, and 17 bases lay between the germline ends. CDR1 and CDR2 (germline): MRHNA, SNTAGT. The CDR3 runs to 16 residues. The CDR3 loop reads CASSDTAAGGSYGYTF. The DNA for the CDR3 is TGTGCCAGCAGTGACACCGCCGCCGGAGGGAGCTATGGCTACACCTTC.

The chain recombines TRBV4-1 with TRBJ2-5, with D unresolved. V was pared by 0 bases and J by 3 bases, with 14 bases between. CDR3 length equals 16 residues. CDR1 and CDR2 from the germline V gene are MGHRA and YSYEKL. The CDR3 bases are TGCGCCAGCAGCCAAGATCGAACGGACGGAAAAGAGACCCAGTACTTC. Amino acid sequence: CASSQDRTDGKETQYF.

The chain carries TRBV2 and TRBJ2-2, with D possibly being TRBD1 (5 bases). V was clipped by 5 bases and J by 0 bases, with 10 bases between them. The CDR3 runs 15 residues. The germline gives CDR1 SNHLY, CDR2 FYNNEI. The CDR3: CASSQQVPNTGELFF. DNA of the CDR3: TGTGCCAGCAGTCAACAGGTACCGAACACCGGGGAGCTGTTTTTT.

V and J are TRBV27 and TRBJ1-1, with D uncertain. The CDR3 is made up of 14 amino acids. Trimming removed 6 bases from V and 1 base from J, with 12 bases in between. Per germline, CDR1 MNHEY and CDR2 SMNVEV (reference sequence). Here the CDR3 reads CASRPPGENTEAFF. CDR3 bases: TGTGCCAGCAGGCCACCCGGGGAGAACACTGAAGCTTTCTTT.

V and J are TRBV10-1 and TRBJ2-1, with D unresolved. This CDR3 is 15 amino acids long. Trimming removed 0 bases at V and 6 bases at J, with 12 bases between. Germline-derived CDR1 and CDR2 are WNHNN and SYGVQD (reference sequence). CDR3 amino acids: CASSESWVGPNEQFF. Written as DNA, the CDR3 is TGCGCCAGCAGTGAGTCCTGGGTTGGGCCCAATGAGCAGTTCTTC.

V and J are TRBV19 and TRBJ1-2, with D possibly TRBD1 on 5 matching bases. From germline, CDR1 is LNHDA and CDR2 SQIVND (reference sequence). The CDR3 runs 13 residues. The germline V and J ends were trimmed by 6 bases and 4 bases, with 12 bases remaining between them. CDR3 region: CASRRTGFYGYTF. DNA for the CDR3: TGTGCCAGTAGGAGAACAGGATTCTATGGCTACACCTTC.

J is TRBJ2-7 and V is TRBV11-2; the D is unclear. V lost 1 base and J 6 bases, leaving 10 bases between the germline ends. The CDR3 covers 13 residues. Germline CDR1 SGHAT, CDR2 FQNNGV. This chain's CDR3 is CASSLVTVGEQYV. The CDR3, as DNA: TGTGCCAGCAGCTTAGTTACGGTAGGCGAGCAGTACGTC.

CDR3 amino acids: CSVEGGTGKTDTQYF. The CDR3 DNA sequence: TGCAGCGTTGAAGGCGGGACAGGGAAAACGGATACGCAGTATTTT. This chain links TRBV29-1 with TRBJ2-3; the match to TRBD1 covers 9 bases. There are 15 residues in the CDR3. Germline V lookup: CDR1 SQVTM, CDR2 ANQGSEA. J was trimmed by 6 bases and V by 1 base; bases with no gene match: 8.

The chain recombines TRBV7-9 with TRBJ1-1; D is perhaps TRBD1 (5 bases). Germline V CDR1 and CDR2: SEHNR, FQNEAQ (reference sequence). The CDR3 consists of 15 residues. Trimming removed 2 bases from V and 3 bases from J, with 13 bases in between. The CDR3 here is CASSLLGRGDTEAFF. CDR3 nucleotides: TGTGCCAGCAGCTTATTGGGTCGGGGGGACACTGAAGCTTTCTTT.

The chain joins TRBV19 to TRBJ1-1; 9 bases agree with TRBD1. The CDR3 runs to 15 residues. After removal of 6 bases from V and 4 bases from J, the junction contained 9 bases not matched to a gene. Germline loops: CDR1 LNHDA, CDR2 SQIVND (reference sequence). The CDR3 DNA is TGTGCCAGTAGGCGATCGGACAGGGGACTCACTGAAGCTTTCTTT. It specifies CASRRSDRGLTEAFF.

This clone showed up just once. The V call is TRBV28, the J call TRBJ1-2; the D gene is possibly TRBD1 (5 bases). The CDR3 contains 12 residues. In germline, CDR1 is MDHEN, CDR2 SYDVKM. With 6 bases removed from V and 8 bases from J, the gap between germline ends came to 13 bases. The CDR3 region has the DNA TGTGCCAGCAGCCCTCTGACAGAAGGCTACACCTTC. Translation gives CASSPLTEGYTF.

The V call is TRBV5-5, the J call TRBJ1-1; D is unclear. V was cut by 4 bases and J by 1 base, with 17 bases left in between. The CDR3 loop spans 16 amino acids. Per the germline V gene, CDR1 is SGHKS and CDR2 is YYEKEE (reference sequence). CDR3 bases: TGTGCCAGCAGCCCCCCCTCGGTAGGCCCGAACACTGAAGCTTTCTTT. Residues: CASSPPSVGPNTEAFF. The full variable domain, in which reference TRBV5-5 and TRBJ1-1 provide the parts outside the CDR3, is DAGVTQSPTHLIKTRGQQVTLRCSPISGHKSVSWYQQVLGQGPQFIFQYYEKEERGRGNFPDRFSARQFPNYSSELNVNALLLGDSALYLCASSPPSVGPNTEAFFGQGTRLTVV.

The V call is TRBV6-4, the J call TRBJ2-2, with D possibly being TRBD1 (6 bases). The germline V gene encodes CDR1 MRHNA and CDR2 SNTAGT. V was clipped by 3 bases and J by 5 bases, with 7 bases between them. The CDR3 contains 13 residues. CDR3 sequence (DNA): TGTGCCAGCAGTGAACAGGGTACCGGGGAGCTGTTTTTT. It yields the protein CASSEQGTGELFF.

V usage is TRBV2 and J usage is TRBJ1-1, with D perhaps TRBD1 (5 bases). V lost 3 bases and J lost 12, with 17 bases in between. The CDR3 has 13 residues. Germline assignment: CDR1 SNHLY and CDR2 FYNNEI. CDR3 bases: TGTGCCAGCAGTGATGAGGTGTATGGGGGGACTTTCTTT. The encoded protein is CASSDEVYGGTFF.

The CDR3 here is CASSFHFRQGTETQYF. The CDR3 coding sequence is TGTGCCAGTAGTTTCCACTTCAGACAGGGGACAGAGACCCAGTACTTC. This chain joins TRBV19 and TRBJ2-5, with 8 positions matching TRBD1. The J segment lost 4 bases and the V segment lost 5 bases, leaving 12 bases of the junction unmatched. Germline V gene sequence: CDR1 LNHDA, CDR2 SQIVND (reference sequence). The CDR3 extends over 16 amino acids.

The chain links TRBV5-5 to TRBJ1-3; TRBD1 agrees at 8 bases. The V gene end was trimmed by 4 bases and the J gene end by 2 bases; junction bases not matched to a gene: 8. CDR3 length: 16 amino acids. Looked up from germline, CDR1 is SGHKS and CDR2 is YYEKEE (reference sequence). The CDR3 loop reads CASSPGMDRAGNTIYF. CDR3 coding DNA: TGTGCCAGCAGCCCAGGAATGGACAGGGCTGGAAACACCATATATTTT. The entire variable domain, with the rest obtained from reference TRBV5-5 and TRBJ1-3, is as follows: DAGVTQSPTHLIKTRGQQVTLRCSPISGHKSVSWYQQVLGQGPQFIFQYYEKEERGRGNFPDRFSARQFPNYSSELNVNALLLGDSALYLCASSPGMDRAGNTIYFGEGSWLTVV.

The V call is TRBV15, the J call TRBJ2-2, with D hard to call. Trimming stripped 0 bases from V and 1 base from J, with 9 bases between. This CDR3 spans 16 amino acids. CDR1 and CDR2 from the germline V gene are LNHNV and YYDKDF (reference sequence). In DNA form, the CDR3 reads TGTGCCACCAGCAGAGATAAACGGATGAACACCGGGGAGCTGTTTTTT. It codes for CATSRDKRMNTGELFF.

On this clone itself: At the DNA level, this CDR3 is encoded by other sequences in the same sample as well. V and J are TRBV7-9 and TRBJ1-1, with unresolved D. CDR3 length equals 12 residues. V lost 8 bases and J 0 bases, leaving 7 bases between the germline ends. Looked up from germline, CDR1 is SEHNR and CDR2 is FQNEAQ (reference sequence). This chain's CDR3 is CASSNLNTEAFF. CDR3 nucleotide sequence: TGTGCCAGCTCAAATCTGAACACTGAAGCTTTCTTT. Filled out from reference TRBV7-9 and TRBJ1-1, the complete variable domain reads DTGVSQNPRHKITKRGQNVTFRCDPISEHNRLYWYRQTLGQGPEFLTYFQNEAQLEKSRLLSDRFSAERPKGSFSTLEIQRTEQGDSAMYLCASSNLNTEAFFGQGTRLTVV.

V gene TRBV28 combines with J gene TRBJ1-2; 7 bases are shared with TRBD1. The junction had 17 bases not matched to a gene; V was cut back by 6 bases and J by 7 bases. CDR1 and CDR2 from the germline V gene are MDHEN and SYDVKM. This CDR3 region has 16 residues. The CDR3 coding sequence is TGTGCCAGCAGCCAACCACCGACAGGGATGGTAGGTGGCTACACCTTC. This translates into CASSQPPTGMVGGYTF.

The CDR3, as DNA: TGTGCCAGCAGCTGGGGGATGGCAGATACGCAGTATTTT. This translates into CASSWGMADTQYF. The genes are TRBV7-2 and TRBJ2-3; either TRBD1 or TRBD2 may supply D (5 bases each). V dropped 4 bases and J dropped 4 bases, with 9 bases sitting between them. This CDR3 has 13 amino acids. Germline CDR1 is SGHTA and CDR2 is FQGNSA.

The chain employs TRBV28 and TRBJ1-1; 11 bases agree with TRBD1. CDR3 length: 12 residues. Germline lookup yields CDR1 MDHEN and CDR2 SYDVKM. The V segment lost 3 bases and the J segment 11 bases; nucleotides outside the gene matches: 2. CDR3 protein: CASSFGQGAAFF. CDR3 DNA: TGTGCCAGCAGTTTTGGACAGGGGGCCGCTTTCTTT.

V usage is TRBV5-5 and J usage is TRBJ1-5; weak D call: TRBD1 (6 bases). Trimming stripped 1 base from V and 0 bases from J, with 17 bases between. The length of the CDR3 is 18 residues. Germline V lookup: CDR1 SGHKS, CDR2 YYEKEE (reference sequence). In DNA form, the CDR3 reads TGTGCCAGCAGCTTGTATCTACAGGGACGAGTTAGCAATCAGCCCCAGCATTTT. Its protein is CASSLYLQGRVSNQPQHF.

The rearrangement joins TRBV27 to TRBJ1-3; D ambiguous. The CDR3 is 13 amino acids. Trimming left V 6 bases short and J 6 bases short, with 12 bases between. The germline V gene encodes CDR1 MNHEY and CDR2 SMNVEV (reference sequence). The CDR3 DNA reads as TGTGCCAGCAGCGAGACACCACCAAACACCATATATTTT. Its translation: CASSETPPNTIYF.

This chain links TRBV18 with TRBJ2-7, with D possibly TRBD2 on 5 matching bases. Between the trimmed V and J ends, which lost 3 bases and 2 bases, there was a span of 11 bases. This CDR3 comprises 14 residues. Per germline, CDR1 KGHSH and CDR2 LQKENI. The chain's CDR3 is CASSPVSGPYEQYV. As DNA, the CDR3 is TGTGCCAGCTCACCCGTCAGCGGACCCTACGAGCAGTACGTC.

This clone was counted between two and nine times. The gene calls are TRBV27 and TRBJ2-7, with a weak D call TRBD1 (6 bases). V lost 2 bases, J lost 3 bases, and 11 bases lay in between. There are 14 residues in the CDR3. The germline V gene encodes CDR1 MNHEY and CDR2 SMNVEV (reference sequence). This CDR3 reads CASSLRTESYEQYF. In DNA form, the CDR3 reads TGTGCCAGCAGTTTAAGGACAGAGAGCTACGAGCAGTACTTC.